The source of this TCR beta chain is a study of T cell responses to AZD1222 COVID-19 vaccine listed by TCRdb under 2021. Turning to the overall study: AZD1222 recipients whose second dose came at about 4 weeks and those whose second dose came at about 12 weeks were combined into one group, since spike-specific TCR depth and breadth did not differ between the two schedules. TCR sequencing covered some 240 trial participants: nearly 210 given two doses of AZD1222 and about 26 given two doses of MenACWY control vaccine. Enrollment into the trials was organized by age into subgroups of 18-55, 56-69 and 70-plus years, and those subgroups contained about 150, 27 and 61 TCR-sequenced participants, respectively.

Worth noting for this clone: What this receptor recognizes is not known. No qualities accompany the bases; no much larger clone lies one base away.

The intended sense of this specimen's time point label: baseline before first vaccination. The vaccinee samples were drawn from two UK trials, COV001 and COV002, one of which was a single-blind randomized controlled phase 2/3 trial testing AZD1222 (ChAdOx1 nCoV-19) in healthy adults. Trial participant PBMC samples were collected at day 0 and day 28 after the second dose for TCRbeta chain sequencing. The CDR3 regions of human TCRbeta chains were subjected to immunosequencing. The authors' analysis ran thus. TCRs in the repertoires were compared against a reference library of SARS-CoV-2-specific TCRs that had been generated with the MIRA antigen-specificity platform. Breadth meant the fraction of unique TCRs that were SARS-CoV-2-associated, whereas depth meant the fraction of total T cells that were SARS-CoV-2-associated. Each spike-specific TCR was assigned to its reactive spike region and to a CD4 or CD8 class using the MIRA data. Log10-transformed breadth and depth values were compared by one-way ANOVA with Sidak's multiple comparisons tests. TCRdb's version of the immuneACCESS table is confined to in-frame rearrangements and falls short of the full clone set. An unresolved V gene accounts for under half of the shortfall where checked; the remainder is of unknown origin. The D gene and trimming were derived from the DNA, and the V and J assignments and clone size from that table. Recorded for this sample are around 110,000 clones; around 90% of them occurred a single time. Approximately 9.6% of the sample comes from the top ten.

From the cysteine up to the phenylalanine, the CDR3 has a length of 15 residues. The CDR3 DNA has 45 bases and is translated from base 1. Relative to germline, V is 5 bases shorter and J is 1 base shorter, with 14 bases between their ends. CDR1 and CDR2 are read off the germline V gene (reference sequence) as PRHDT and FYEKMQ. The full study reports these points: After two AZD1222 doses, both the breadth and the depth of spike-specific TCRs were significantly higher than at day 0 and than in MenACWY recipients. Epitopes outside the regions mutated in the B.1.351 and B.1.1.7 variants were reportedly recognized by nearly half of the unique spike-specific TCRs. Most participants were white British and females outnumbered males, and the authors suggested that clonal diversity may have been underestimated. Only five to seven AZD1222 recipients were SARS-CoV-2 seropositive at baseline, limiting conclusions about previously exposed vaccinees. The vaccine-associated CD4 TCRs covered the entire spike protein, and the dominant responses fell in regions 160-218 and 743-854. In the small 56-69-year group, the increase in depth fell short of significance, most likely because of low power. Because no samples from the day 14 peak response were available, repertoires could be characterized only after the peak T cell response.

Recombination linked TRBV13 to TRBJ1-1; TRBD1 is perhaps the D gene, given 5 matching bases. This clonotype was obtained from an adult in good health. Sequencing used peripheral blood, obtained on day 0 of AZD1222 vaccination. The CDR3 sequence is CASSTRQGRNTEAFF. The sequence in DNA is TGTGCCAGCAGCACTCGGCAGGGACGGAACACTGAAGCTTTCTTT.